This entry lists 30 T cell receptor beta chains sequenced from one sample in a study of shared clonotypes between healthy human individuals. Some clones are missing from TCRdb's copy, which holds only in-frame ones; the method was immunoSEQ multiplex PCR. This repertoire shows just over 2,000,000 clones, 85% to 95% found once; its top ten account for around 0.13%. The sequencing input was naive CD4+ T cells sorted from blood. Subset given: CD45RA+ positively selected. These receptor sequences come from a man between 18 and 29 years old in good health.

CDR3 DNA sequence: TGTGCCAGCAGCTCAACCGGGACAGCGTACGAGCAGTACTTC. Residues: CASSSTGTAYEQYF. This chain uses TRBV7-9 with TRBJ2-7; TRBD1 matches at 7 bases. The CDR3 is 14 residues long. Germline lookup yields CDR1 SEHNR and CDR2 FQNEAQ (reference sequence). V was clipped by 4 bases and J by 4 bases; unmatched bases: 7.

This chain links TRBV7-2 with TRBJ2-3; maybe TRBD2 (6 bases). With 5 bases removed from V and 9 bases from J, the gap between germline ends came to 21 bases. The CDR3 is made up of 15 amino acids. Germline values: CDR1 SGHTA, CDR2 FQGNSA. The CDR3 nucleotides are TGTGCCAGCAGCGCCCAGGAGGGATTCATAGTGACGCAGTATTTT. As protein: CASSAQEGFIVTQYF. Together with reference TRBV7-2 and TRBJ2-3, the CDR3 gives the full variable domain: GAGVSQSPSNKVTEKGKDVELRCDPISGHTALYWYRQSLGQGLEFLIYFQGNSAPDKSGLPSDRFSAERTGGSVSTLTIQRTQQEDSAVYLCASSAQEGFIVTQYFGPGTRLTVL.

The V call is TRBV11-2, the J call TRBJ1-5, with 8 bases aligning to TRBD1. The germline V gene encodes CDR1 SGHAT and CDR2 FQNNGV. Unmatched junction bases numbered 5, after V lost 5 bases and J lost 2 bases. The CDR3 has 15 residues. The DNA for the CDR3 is TGTGCCAGCAGCCCAGGGGGCAGGGGCAATCAGCCCCAGCATTTT. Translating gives CASSPGGRGNQPQHF.

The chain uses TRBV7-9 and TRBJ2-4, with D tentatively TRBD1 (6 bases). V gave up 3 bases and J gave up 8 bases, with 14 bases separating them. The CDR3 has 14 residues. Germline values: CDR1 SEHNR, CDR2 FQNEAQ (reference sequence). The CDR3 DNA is TGTGCCAGCAGCTTCCCCGAGGCAGGGGACATTCAGTACTTC. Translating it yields CASSFPEAGDIQYF. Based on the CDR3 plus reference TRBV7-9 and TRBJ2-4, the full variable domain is DTGVSQNPRHKITKRGQNVTFRCDPISEHNRLYWYRQTLGQGPEFLTYFQNEAQLEKSRLLSDRFSAERPKGSFSTLEIQRTEQGDSAMYLCASSFPEAGDIQYFGAGTRLSVL.

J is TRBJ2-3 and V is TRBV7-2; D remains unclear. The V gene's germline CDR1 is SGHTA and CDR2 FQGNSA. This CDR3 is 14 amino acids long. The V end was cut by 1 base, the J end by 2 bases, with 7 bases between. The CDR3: CASSLDATTDTQYF. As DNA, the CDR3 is TGTGCCAGCAGCTTAGATGCTACCACAGATACGCAGTATTTT.

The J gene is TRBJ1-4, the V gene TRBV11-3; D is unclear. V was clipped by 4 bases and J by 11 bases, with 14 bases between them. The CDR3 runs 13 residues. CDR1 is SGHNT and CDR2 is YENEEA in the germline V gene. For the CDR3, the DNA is TGTGCCAGCAGCTATCCGACGACGGGGAAACTGTTTTTT. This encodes CASSYPTTGKLFF.

This CDR3 reads CASSEALAGVSEQYF. Written as DNA, the CDR3 is TGTGCCAGCAGTGAAGCGCTGGCGGGAGTGTCGGAGCAGTACTTC. V is TRBV2 and J is TRBJ2-7; TRBD2 agrees at 7 bases. This CDR3 has 15 amino acids. With 0 bases clipped from V and 7 bases from J, the junction kept 9 bases outside the gene matches. The germline CDR1 and CDR2 sequences are SNHLY and FYNNEI.

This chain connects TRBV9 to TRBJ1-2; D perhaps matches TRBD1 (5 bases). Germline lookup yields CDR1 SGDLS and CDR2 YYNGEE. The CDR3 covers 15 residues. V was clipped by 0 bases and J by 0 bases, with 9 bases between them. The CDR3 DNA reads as TGTGCCAGCAGCGTAGTGGTAGGGGCTAACTATGGCTACACCTTC. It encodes CASSVVVGANYGYTF.

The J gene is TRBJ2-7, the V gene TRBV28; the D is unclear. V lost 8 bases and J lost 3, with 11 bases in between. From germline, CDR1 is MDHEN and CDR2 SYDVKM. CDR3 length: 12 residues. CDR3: CASQIRDYEQYF. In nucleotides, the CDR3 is TGTGCCAGCCAAATCCGAGACTACGAGCAGTACTTC. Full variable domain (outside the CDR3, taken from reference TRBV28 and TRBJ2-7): DVKVTQSSRYLVKRTGEKVFLECVQDMDHENMFWYRQDPGLGLRLIYFSYDVKMKEKGDIPEGYSVSREKKERFSLILESASTNQTSMYLCASQIRDYEQYFGPGTRLTVT.

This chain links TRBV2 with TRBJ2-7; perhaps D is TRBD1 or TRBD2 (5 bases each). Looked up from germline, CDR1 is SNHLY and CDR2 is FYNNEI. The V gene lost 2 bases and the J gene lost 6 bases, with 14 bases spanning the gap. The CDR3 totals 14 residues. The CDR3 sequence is CASSESGGAGEQYF. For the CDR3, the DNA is TGTGCCAGCAGTGAATCCGGTGGGGCGGGCGAGCAGTACTTC.

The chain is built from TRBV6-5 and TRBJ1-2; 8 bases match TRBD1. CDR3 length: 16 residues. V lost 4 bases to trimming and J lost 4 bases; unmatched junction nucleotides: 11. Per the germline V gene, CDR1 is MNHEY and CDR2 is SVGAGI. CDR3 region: CASSWYRDRLGYGYTF. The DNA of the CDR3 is TGTGCCAGCAGTTGGTACCGGGACAGGCTTGGCTATGGCTACACCTTC.

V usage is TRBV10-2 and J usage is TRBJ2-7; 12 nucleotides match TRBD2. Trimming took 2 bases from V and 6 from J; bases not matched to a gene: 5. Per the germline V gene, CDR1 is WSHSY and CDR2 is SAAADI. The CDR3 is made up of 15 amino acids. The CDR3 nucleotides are TGCGCCAGCAGTGAGATGGCTAGCGGGAGGGCCGAGCAGTACTTC. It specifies CASSEMASGRAEQYF.

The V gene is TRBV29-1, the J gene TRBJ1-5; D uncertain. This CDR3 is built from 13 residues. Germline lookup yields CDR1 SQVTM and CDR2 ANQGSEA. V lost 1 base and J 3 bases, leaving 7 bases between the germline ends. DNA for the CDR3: TGCAGCGTTGAAGTGTCGCCCAATCAGCCCCAGCATTTT. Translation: CSVEVSPNQPQHF.

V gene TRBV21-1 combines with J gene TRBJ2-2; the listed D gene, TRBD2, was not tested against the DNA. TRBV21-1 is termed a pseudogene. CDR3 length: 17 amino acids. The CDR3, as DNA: TGTGCCAGCAGCAAATATACCCAGCGGGAGTACACCGGGGAGCTGTTTTTT. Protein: CASSKYTQREYTGELFF.

In DNA, the CDR3 is TGCGCCAGCAGTTCTTCACTAGCGGGAGGTTGGAATGAGCAGTTCTTC. It encodes CASSSSLAGGWNEQFF. The chain uses TRBV5-1 and TRBJ2-1, with TRBD2 matching over 12 bases. The CDR3 spans 16 residues. In germline, CDR1 is SGHRS, CDR2 YFSETQ. The trim removed 5 bases at V and 7 bases at J, leaving 10 bases unmatched. Together with reference TRBV5-1 and TRBJ2-1, the CDR3 gives the full variable domain: KAGVTQTPRYLIKTRGQQVTLSCSPISGHRSVSWYQQTPGQGLQFLFEYFSETQRNKGNFPGRFSGRQFSNSRSEMNVSTLELGDSALYLCASSSSLAGGWNEQFFGPGTRLTVL.

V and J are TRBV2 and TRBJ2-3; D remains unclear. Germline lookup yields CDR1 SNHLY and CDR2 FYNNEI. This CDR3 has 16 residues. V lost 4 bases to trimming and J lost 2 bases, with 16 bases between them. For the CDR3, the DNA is TGTGCCAGCAGTGCAGAATCAATCATGGTCACAGATACGCAGTATTTT. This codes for CASSAESIMVTDTQYF.

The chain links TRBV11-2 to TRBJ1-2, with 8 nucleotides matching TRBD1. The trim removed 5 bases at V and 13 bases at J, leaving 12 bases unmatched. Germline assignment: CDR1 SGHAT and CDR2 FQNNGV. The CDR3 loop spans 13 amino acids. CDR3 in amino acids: CASSQGQAVGSTF. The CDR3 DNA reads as TGTGCCAGCAGCCAGGGACAGGCCGTTGGTTCCACCTTC.

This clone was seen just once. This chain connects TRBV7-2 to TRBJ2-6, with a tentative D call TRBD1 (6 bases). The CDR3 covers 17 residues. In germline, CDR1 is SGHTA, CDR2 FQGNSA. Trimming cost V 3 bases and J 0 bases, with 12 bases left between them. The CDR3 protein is CASSLTYRDSGANVLTF. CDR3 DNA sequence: TGTGCCAGCAGCTTGACCTACAGGGACTCTGGGGCCAACGTCCTGACTTTC.

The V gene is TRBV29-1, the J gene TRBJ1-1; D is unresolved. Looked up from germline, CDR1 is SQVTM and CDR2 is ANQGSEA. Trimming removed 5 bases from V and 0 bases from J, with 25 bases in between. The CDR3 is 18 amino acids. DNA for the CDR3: TGCAGCGTTTCAAGAGGTGGATTGGGGAGATTCATGAACACTGAAGCTTTCTTT. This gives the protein CSVSRGGLGRFMNTEAFF.

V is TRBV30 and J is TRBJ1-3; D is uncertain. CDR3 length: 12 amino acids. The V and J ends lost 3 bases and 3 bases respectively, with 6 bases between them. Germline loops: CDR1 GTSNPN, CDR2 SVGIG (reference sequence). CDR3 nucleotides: TGTGCCTGGAGGTCTGGTGGAAACACCATATATTTT. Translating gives CAWRSGGNTIYF.

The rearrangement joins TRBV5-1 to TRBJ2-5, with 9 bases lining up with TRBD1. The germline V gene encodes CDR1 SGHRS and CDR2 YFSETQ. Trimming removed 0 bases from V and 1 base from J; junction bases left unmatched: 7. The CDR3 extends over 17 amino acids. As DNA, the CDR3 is TGCGCCAGCAGCTTGGGGGGACAGGGATTGGGCCAAGAGACCCAGTACTTC. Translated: CASSLGGQGLGQETQYF.

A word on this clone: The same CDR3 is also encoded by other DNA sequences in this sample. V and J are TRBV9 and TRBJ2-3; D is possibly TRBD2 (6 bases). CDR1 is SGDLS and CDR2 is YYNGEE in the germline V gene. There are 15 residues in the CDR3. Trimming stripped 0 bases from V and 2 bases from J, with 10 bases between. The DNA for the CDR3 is TGTGCCAGCAGCGTAGGAGGCGGGGCCACAGATACGCAGTATTTT. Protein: CASSVGGGATDTQYF.

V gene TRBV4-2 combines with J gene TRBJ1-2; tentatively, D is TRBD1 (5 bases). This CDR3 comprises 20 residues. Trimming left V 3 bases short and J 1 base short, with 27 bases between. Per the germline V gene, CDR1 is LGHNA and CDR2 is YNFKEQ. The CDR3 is CASSQDGVGGPSQVNYGYTF. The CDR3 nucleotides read TGTGCCAGCAGCCAGGACGGCGTGGGGGGACCCAGCCAGGTTAACTATGGCTACACCTTC.

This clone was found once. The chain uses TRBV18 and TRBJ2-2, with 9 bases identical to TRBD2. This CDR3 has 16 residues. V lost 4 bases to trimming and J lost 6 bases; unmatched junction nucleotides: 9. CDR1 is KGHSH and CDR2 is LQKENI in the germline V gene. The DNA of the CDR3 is TGTGCCAGCTCACTTTCCGCCGGGACTAGCCCCGGGGAGCTGTTTTTT. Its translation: CASSLSAGTSPGELFF.

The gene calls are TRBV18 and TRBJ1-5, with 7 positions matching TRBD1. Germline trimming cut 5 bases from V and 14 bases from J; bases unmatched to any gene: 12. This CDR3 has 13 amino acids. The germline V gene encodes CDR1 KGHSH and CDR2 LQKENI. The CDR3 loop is CASSSGEDREEHF. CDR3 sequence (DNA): TGTGCCAGCTCATCTGGCGAAGACAGGGAAGAGCATTTT. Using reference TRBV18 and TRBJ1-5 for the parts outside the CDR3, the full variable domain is NAGVMQNPRHLVRRRGQEARLRCSPMKGHSHVYWYRQLPEEGLKFMVYLQKENIIDESGMPKERFSAEFPKEGPSILRIQQVVRGDSAAYFCASSSGEDREEHFGDGTRLSIL.

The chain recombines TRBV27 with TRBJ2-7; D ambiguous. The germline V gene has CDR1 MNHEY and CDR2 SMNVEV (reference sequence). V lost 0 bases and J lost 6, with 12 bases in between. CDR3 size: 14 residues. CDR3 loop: CASSLSRRRSEQYF. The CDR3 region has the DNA TGTGCCAGCAGTTTATCGCGGAGACGGAGCGAGCAGTACTTC.

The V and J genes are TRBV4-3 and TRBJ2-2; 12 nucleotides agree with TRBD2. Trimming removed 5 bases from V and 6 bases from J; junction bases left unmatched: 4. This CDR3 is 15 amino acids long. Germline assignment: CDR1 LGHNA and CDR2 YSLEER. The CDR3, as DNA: TGCGCCAGCAGCGGGACTAGCGGGCATGCCGGGGAGCTGTTTTTT. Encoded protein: CASSGTSGHAGELFF.

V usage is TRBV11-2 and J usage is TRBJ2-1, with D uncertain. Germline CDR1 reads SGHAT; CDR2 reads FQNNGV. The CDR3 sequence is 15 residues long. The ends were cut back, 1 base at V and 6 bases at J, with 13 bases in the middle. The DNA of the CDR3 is TGTGCCAGCAGCTTAGCCCACCAAGTAGGCAATGAGCAGTTCTTC. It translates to CASSLAHQVGNEQFF.

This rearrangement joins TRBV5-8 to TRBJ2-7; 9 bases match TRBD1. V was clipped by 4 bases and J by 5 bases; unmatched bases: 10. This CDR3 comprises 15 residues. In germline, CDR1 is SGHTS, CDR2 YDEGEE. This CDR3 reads CASSPGTGTVHEQYF. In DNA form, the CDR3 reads TGTGCCAGCAGCCCAGGGACAGGGACAGTCCACGAGCAGTACTTC.

CDR3 sequence reads: CAWWGGTEAFF. CDR3 nucleotide sequence: TGTGCCTGGTGGGGGGGCACTGAAGCTTTCTTT. The V and J genes are TRBV30 and TRBJ1-1, with a weak D call TRBD1 (5 bases). The germline V gene has CDR1 GTSNPN and CDR2 SVGIG (reference sequence). Trimming stripped 5 bases from V and 4 bases from J, with 8 bases between. The CDR3 is 11 amino acids.